Given below is one TCR beta chain in context. Its antigen is currently unknown. As for time point: persistent/refractory GD, antithyroid drugs over 5 years with positive TRAb. After RNA was extracted from PBMCs, the TCR library was made from it. In building TCR beta libraries, iRepertoire HTBI primers were used together with Arm-PCR of CDR3 regions. A single record per CDR3 protein comes from TCRdb applying MiXCR to the multiplex PCR reads. The table records around 400,000 distinct CDR3 sequences, 20% to 30% of them present only once. The sample originates from a study of regulatory T cells in long-lasting Graves disease. Study-level results: The number of shared public clonotypes was higher in persistent patients (approximately 2,600) than new patients (around 960).

V was pared by 3 bases and J by 4 bases, with 12 bases between. The CDR3 has 14 amino acids. Germline CDR1 MNHGY, CDR2 SVAAGI. The receptor's source is a female donor with Graves disease. This material consisted of peripheral blood mononuclear cells (PBMCs), taken when the disease was refractory, from a patient treated with antithyroid drugs. This chain links TRBV6-9 with TRBJ1-2, with D tentatively TRBD1 (6 bases). The CDR3 sequence is CASSYSGEVYGYTF. The DNA for the CDR3 is TGTGCCAGCAGTTACTCAGGGGAAGTCTATGGCTACACCTTC.